A selection of T cell receptor beta chains follows, all from one sample in a study of T cells in localized non-small cell lung cancer. TCRdb's copy holds only in-frame clones and misses some; the assay was immunoSEQ multiplex PCR. The sample lists under 60,000 clones; 86% were seen once. Sequencing used peripheral blood, obtained before any cancer treatment. These receptor sequences come from a male donor at least 60 years old with stage III squamous cell lung carcinoma. CDR3s include the opening cysteine and the closing phenylalanine or tryptophan. D genes are given only for firm matches. Clone size appears in some rows only: once, few, many, or a class for an expanded clone.

d_gene,v_gene,abundance,j_gene,CDR3aa,CDR3nt
-,TRBV7-2,-,TRBJ2-5,CASSLALRRETQYF,TGTGCCAGCAGCTTAGCGCTAAGGAGGGAGACCCAGTACTTC
-,TRBV28,few,TRBJ1-1,CASSLMGTEAFF,TGTGCCAGCAGTTTAATGGGAACTGAAGCTTTCTTT
TRBD1,TRBV6-6,-,TRBJ1-4,CASSNRGNEKLFF,TGTGCCAGCAGTAACAGGGGAAATGAAAAACTGTTTTTT
TRBD2,TRBV18,-,TRBJ2-7,CASSGFRGEGNDEQYF,TGTGCCAGCTCAGGTTTCCGGGGGGAGGGCAACGACGAGCAGTACTTC
-,TRBV12-2,-,TRBJ1-2,CASRPRRGSNYGYTF,TGTGCAAGTCGCCCCAGAAGAGGGAGTAACTATGGCTACACCTTC
TRBD1,TRBV28,-,TRBJ2-1,CASSASGQPKYNEQFF,TGTGCCAGCAGCGCCTCGGGACAGCCGAAATACAATGAGCAGTTCTTC
TRBD1,TRBV27,-,TRBJ2-3,CASSKTGISTDTQYF,TGTGCCAGCAGTAAGACAGGGATAAGCACAGATACGCAGTATTTT
-,TRBV6-6,-,TRBJ2-7,CASSYDVDSEQYF,TGTGCCAGCAGTTACGATGTCGACTCCGAGCAGTACTTC
-,TRBV2,-,TRBJ1-5,CASGREGGFGNQPQHF,TGTGCCAGCGGGCGGGAGGGGGGTTTCGGCAATCAGCCCCAGCATTTT
-,TRBV13,few,TRBJ1-1,CASSGRHENTEAFF,TGTGCCAGCAGCGGAAGACACGAGAACACTGAAGCTTTCTTT
-,TRBV10-3,-,TRBJ2-2,CAISDSDVTGELFF,TGTGCCATCAGTGACTCGGATGTCACCGGGGAGCTGTTTTTT
-,TRBV7-9,-,TRBJ2-3,CASSLEGRTDTQYF,TGTGCCAGCAGCTTAGAAGGAAGGACAGATACGCAGTATTTT
-,TRBV19,few,TRBJ2-5,CASSIGRTETQYF,TGTGCCAGTAGTATTGGGAGGACGGAGACCCAGTACTTC
-,TRBV6-5,-,TRBJ2-7,CASRKDSTYEQYF,TGTGCCAGCAGGAAGGACAGCACCTACGAGCAGTACTTC
-,TRBV10-3,-,TRBJ1-1,CAISETGMNTEAFF,TGTGCCATCAGTGAGACAGGGATGAACACTGAAGCTTTCTTT
TRBD1,TRBV19,-,TRBJ2-3,CASSIVGQGVDTQYF,TGTGCCAGTAGTATCGTGGGACAGGGGGTAGATACGCAGTATTTT
-,TRBV5-1,-,TRBJ2-3,CASRPSGSTDTQYF,TGCGCCAGCAGACCAAGCGGGAGCACAGATACGCAGTATTTT
TRBD1,TRBV6-1,-,TRBJ1-6,CASSQGATNSPLHF,TGTGCCAGCAGTCAGGGGGCTACCAATTCACCCCTCCACTTT
-,TRBV19,-,TRBJ1-4,CASMEGQGEKLFF,TGTGCCAGTATGGAGGGGCAAGGGGAAAAACTGTTTTTT
-,TRBV7-3,-,TRBJ2-3,CASSPEPLPSSTDTQYF,TGTGCCAGCAGCCCGGAACCGCTACCCTCTAGCACAGATACGCAGTATTTT
TRBD1,TRBV13,-,TRBJ1-4,CASSSRGQAPTNEKLFF,TGTGCCAGCAGCTCCAGGGGACAGGCGCCAACTAATGAAAAACTGTTTTTT
-,TRBV6-1,-,TRBJ1-5,CASSEMPGSNQPQHF,TGTGCCAGCAGTGAAATGCCAGGGAGCAACCAGCCCCAGCATTTT
-,TRBV7-2,-,TRBJ1-1,CASSLVTGSHTEAFF,TGTGCCAGCAGCTTAGTTACAGGGAGTCACACTGAAGCTTTCTTT
TRBD1,TRBV5-1,once,TRBJ2-6,CASSQSMGQAGANVLTF,TGCGCCAGCAGCCAATCAATGGGACAGGCTGGGGCCAACGTCCTGACTTTC
TRBD1,TRBV6-5,-,TRBJ1-1,CASSSGQVNTEAFF,TGTGCCAGCAGCTCGGGACAGGTGAACACTGAAGCTTTCTTT
TRBD1,TRBV19,-,TRBJ1-1,CASSVGTGLTTEAFF,TGTGCCAGTAGTGTCGGGACAGGGCTAACCACTGAAGCTTTCTTT
-,TRBV11-1,-,TRBJ2-1,CASGNGASNEQFF,TGTGCCAGCGGCAACGGGGCCAGCAATGAGCAGTTCTTC
-,TRBV18,-,TRBJ2-3,CASHGTTDTQYF,TGTGCCAGCCATGGGACTACAGATACGCAGTATTTT
-,TRBV7-8,-,TRBJ1-6,CASSRGGMGPPLHF,TGTGCCAGCAGCCGAGGGGGTATGGGCCCACCCCTCCACTTT
TRBD1,TRBV9,-,TRBJ2-3,CASSRQGADTQYF,TGTGCCAGCAGCCGACAGGGGGCAGATACGCAGTATTTT
-,TRBV19,-,TRBJ2-7,CASSPATAYEQYF,TGTGCCAGTAGCCCTGCTACGGCCTACGAGCAGTACTTC
-,TRBV18,-,TRBJ2-6,CASSPIRGAGAGANVLTF,TGTGCCAGCTCACCAATAAGGGGCGCTGGGGCTGGGGCCAACGTCCTGACTTTC
TRBD1,TRBV7-9,-,TRBJ1-1,CASSRVTGGDTEAFF,TGTGCCAGCAGCCGCGTGACAGGGGGTGACACTGAAGCTTTCTTT
TRBD2,TRBV27,-,TRBJ2-3,CASSGGLIAGGFDTQYF,TGTGCCAGCAGTGGGGGGCTAATAGCGGGAGGTTTTGATACGCAGTATTTT
TRBD2,TRBV19,once,TRBJ2-1,CASSILLAATRNNEQFF,TGTGCCAGTAGTATCCTCCTAGCGGCCACCCGAAACAATGAGCAGTTCTTC
-,TRBV30,-,TRBJ1-5,CAWSAIGQNNQPQHF,TGTGCCTGGAGCGCCATTGGACAGAATAATCAGCCCCAGCATTTT
TRBD1,TRBV27,few,TRBJ1-2,CASSLDRGNGYTF,TGTGCCAGCAGCTTGGACAGGGGAAACGGCTACACCTTC
-,TRBV6-5,-,TRBJ1-5,CASSYSIAVQPQHF,TGTGCCAGCAGTTACTCGATTGCGGTTCAGCCCCAGCATTTT